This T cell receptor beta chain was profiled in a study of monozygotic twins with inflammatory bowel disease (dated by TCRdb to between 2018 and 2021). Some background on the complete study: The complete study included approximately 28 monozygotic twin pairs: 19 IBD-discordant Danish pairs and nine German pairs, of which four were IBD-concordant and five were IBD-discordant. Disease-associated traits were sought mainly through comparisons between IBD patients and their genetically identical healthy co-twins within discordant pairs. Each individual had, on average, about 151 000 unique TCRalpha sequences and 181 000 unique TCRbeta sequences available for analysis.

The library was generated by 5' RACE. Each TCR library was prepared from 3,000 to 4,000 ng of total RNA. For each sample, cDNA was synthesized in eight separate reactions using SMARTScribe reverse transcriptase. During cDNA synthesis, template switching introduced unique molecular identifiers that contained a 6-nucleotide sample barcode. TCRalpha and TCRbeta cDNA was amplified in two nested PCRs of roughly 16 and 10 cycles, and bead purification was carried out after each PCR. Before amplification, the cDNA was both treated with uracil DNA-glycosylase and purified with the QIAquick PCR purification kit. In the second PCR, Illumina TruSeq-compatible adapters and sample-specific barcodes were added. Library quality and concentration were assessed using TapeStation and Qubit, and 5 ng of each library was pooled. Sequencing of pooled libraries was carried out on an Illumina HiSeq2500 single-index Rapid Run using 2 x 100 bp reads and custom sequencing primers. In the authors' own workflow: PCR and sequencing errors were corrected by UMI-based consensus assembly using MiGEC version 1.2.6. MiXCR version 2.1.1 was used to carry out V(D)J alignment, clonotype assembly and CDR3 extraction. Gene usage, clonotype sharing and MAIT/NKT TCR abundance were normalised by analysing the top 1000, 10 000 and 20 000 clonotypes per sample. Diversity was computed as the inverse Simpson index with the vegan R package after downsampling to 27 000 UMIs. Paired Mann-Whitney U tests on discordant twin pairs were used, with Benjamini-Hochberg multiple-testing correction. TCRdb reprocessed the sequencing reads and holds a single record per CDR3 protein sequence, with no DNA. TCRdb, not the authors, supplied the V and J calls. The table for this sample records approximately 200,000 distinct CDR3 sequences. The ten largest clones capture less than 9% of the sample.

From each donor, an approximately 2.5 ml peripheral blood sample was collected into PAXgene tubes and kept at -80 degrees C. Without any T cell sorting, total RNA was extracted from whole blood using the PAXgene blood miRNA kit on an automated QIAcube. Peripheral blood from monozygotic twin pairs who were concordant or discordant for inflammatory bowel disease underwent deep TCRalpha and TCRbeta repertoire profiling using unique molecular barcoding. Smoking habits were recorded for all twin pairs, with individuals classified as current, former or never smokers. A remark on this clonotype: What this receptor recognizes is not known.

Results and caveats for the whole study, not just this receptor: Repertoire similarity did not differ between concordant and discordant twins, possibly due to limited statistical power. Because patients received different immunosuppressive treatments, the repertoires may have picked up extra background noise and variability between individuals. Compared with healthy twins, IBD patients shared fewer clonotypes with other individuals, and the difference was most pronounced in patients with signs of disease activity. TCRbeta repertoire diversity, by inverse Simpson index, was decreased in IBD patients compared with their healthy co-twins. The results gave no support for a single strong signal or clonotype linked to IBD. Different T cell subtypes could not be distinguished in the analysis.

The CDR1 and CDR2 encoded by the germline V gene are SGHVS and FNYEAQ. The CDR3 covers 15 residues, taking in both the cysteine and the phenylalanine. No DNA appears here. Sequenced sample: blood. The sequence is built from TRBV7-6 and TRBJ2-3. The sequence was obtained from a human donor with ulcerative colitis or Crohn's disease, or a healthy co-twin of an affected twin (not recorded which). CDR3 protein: CASSLSGSGTDTQYF.